The next 27 T cell receptor beta chains were all read from a single sample in a study of identical twins (dated by TCRdb to the mid-2010s). Library method: 5' RACE. The listed sequencing device is Illumina HiSeq 2000. TCRdb reworked the public reads: Q25 trimming with fastp, MiXCR clone assembly, productive beta chains retained. Identical CDR3 proteins give one entry, which carries the most common genes and DNA. The sample has 250,000 or so distinct CDR3 sequences on record, about 9% of them singletons. The ten largest clonotypes hold roughly 3.1% of the sample. The data were also submitted as part of a second study, on yellow fever vaccine responses in identical twins.

Material: CD8+ T cells sorted from blood. All receptors derive from a woman younger than 30 in good health.

This clonotype occurred many times. The chain joins TRBV5-5 to TRBJ1-1; perhaps TRBD1 as D (5 bases). Deletions cut 0 bases from V and 7 bases from J, with 25 bases between. Germline CDR1 and CDR2: SGHKS and YYEKEE (reference sequence). The CDR3 spans 18 residues. The CDR3 protein is CASSLGDRTPQAPDEAFF. The CDR3 DNA reads as TGTGCCAGCAGCTTGGGGGACCGGACTCCCCAAGCACCTGATGAAGCTTTCTTT.

V is TRBV9 and J is TRBJ2-3; no clear D. The germline V gene encodes CDR1 SGDLS and CDR2 YYNGEE. The CDR3 runs to 10 residues. Trimming pared 3 bases from V and 8 bases from J, leaving 4 bases between. The CDR3 spells CASSAGTQYF. DNA for the CDR3: TGTGCCAGCAGCGCTGGTACGCAGTATTTT. The whole variable domain, remainder taken from reference TRBV9 and TRBJ2-3, is DSGVTQTPKHLITATGQRVTLRCSPRSGDLSVYWYQQSLDQGLQFLIQYYNGEERAKGNILERFSAQQFPDLHSELNLSSLELGDSALYFCASSAGTQYFGPGTRLTVL.

This clonotype was seen ten or more times. V usage is TRBV27 and J usage is TRBJ2-4; TRBD2 is a possible D gene (5 bases). The CDR3 has 13 amino acids. The V end was cut by 8 bases, the J end by 1 base, with 9 bases between. Looked up from germline, CDR1 is MNHEY and CDR2 is SMNVEV (reference sequence). CDR3 coding DNA: TGTGCCAGCCGAAGAGGGGCCAAAAACATTCAGTACTTC. This gives the protein CASRRGAKNIQYF.

The rearrangement links TRBV13 to TRBJ1-2; 7 nucleotides agree with TRBD1. CDR1 and CDR2 from the germline V gene are PRHDT and FYEKMQ (reference sequence). The V and J ends lost 5 bases and 8 bases, in that order; junction bases with no gene match: 2. The CDR3 consists of 11 residues. CDR3 DNA: TGTGCCAGCAGCCTACAGGGGGGCTACACCTTC. It translates to CASSLQGGYTF.

This clonotype was seen a handful of times. The CDR3 is CASSYHRELEQYF. The DNA of the CDR3 is TGTGCCAGCAGTTACCACAGGGAGCTCGAGCAGTACTTC. The V and J genes are TRBV6-2 or TRBV6-3 and TRBJ2-7, with D tentatively TRBD1 (6 bases). V lost 2 bases to trimming and J lost 6 bases, with 11 bases between them. Germline-derived CDR1 and CDR2 are MNHEY and SVGEGT. The CDR3 length is 13 residues.

J is TRBJ1-3 and V is TRBV7-8; 8 nucleotides match TRBD1. From germline, CDR1 is SGHVS and CDR2 FQNEAQ. With 5 bases clipped from V and 9 bases from J, the junction kept 18 bases outside the gene matches. This CDR3 spans 17 amino acids. The CDR3 sequence is CASSGDRPERDKPTIYF. CDR3 DNA sequence: TGTGCCAGCAGCGGGGACAGGCCGGAACGGGATAAACCCACCATATATTTT. Complete variable domain (other parts from reference TRBV7-8 and TRBJ1-3): GAGVSQSPRYKVAKRGQDVALRCDPISGHVSLFWYQQALGQGPEFLTYFQNEAQLDKSGLPSDRFFAERPEGSVSTLKIQRTQQEDSAVYLCASSGDRPERDKPTIYFGEGSWLTVV.

The chain links TRBV15 to TRBJ1-1, with TRBD1 matching 7 bases. Germline values: CDR1 LNHNV, CDR2 YYDKDF (reference sequence). Trimming removed 4 bases from V and 6 bases from J; junction bases left unmatched: 17. The CDR3 has 17 residues. This chain's CDR3 is CATSIPKRQGTESEAFF. Written as DNA, the CDR3 is TGTGCCACCAGCATTCCTAAAAGACAAGGGACAGAGTCTGAAGCTTTCTTT.

This clonotype showed up just once. The genes are TRBV10-3 and TRBJ2-1, with 12 bases fitting TRBD2. The V gene end was trimmed by 5 bases and the J gene end by 0 bases; junction bases not matched to a gene: 8. This CDR3 contains 18 residues. Germline CDR1 is ENHRY and CDR2 is SYGVKD. Written as DNA, the CDR3 is TGTGCCATCAGTCCACTAGCGGGGGGCCCTAGCTCCTACAATGAGCAGTTCTTC. It yields the protein CAISPLAGGPSSYNEQFF.

This clonotype has ten or more counts. A junction boundary mismatches the germline segment, possibly from a read error. The chain links TRBV5-1 to TRBJ2-7; 12 bases map to TRBD2. The germline CDR1 and CDR2 sequences are SGHRS and YFSETQ. This CDR3 contains 14 residues. CDR3 nucleotides: TGTGCCAGCAGTTTGGGACTAGCGGGTGACGAGCAGTACTTC. Its protein is CASSLGLAGDEQYF.

This clonotype turned up a few times. The chain has TRBV27 and TRBJ2-7, with D uncertain. Trimming stripped 5 bases from V and 7 bases from J, with 15 bases between. The germline gives CDR1 MNHEY, CDR2 SMNVEV (reference sequence). This CDR3 has 13 residues. CDR3 nucleotide sequence: TGTGCCAGCAGTATCCTATACCTAGGAGAGCAGTACTTC. Translating gives CASSILYLGEQYF.

To note about this clonotype: The junction does not match germline at one end; this may be a read error. The rearrangement joins TRBV7-9 to TRBJ2-1; D not certain. CDR3 size: 13 residues. From germline, CDR1 is SEHNR and CDR2 FQNEAQ (reference sequence). This chain's CDR3 is CASSRDSSNEQFF. The CDR3 DNA follows: TGTGCCAGCAGCCGTGACTCCTCCAATGAGCAGTTCTTC.

This clonotype was observed a few times. V and J are TRBV7-9 and TRBJ2-7; either TRBD1 or TRBD2 may fit D (5 bases each). Trimming took off 5 bases at V and 5 bases at J, with 13 bases between the two ends. The germline CDR1 and CDR2 sequences are SEHNR and FQNEAQ (reference sequence). CDR3 length equals 13 residues. The CDR3 is CASSHMGVHEQYF. The DNA of the CDR3 is TGTGCCAGCAGCCACATGGGGGTCCACGAGCAGTACTTC.

This clonotype was seen only a few times. This rearrangement joins TRBV28 to TRBJ2-7; D possibly corresponds to TRBD1 (5 bases). This CDR3 is built from 17 residues. V lost 3 bases and J 1 base, leaving 19 bases between the germline ends. Germline loops: CDR1 MDHEN, CDR2 SYDVKM. CDR3 protein: CASSLSPPGFQSYEQYF. The DNA for the CDR3 is TGTGCCAGCAGTTTGAGTCCCCCAGGGTTTCAGTCCTACGAGCAGTACTTC. Full variable domain (remainder filled in from reference TRBV28 and TRBJ2-7): DVKVTQSSRYLVKRTGEKVFLECVQDMDHENMFWYRQDPGLGLRLIYFSYDVKMKEKGDIPEGYSVSREKKERFSLILESASTNQTSMYLCASSLSPPGFQSYEQYFGPGTRLTVT.

This clonotype showed up just a few times. The V call is TRBV7-9, the J call TRBJ1-1; D remains unclear. CDR3 length: 13 amino acids. Between the trimmed V and J ends, which lost 1 base and 3 bases, there was a span of 6 bases. The V gene's germline CDR1 is SEHNR and CDR2 FQNEAQ (reference sequence). The CDR3 sequence is CASSLGDDTEAFF. The CDR3 nucleotides are TGTGCCAGCAGCTTAGGCGACGACACTGAAGCTTTCTTT. The full variable domain, rest sourced from reference TRBV7-9 and TRBJ1-1, is DTGVSQNPRHKITKRGQNVTFRCDPISEHNRLYWYRQTLGQGPEFLTYFQNEAQLEKSRLLSDRFSAERPKGSFSTLEIQRTEQGDSAMYLCASSLGDDTEAFFGQGTRLTVV.

This clonotype was observed at least ten times. CDR3 DNA sequence: TGTGCCAGCAGCCTTAGCGTTGAAGTTCGGGAGCAGTACTTC. This sequence encodes CASSLSVEVREQYF. J is TRBJ2-7 and V is TRBV6-5, with D possibly being TRBD2 (5 bases). Trimming took 6 bases from V and 7 from J, leaving 19 bases between them. Germline loops: CDR1 MNHEY, CDR2 SVGAGI. The CDR3 extends over 14 amino acids.

This clonotype was picked up a small number of times. The rearrangement links TRBV12-3 or TRBV12-4 to TRBJ2-1; D unresolved. Trimming removed 7 bases from V and 8 bases from J, with 21 bases in between. CDR3 length: 15 residues. In nucleotides, the CDR3 is TGTGCCAGCACACTGAGCTCGTACCCCGAGGATGAGCAGTTCTTC. Encoded protein: CASTLSSYPEDEQFF.

The rearrangement uses TRBV12-3 or TRBV12-4 and TRBJ2-3, with D unresolved. V lost 2 bases and J 0 bases, leaving 15 bases between the germline ends. This CDR3 is 17 amino acids long. This chain's CDR3 is CASSLSSSPSSTDTQYF. In nucleotides, the CDR3 is TGTGCCAGCAGTTTAAGTTCCAGCCCATCTAGCACAGATACGCAGTATTTT.

In its sample, this clonotype was seen a few times. The genes are TRBV6-5 and TRBJ2-5, with D uncertain. Looked up from germline, CDR1 is MNHEY and CDR2 is SVGAGI. The CDR3 loop spans 15 amino acids. V was clipped by 0 bases and J by 0 bases, with 8 bases between them. For the CDR3, the DNA is TGTGCCAGCAGTTACTCGGGTGGGGACCAAGAGACCCAGTACTTC. Its translation: CASSYSGGDQETQYF.

Only a few counts were recorded for this clonotype. This chain uses TRBV4-3 with TRBJ1-3; tentative D call: TRBD1 (5 bases). V lost 1 base and J 0 bases, leaving 7 bases between the germline ends. This CDR3 spans 15 amino acids. The germline V gene has CDR1 LGHNA and CDR2 YSLEER. The CDR3 region is CASSQGGGSGNTIYF. The CDR3 nucleotides read TGCGCCAGCAGCCAAGGTGGGGGCTCTGGAAACACCATATATTTT.

This clonotype was detected only a few times. The J gene is TRBJ2-3, the V gene TRBV3-1; D might be TRBD1 (5 bases). Trimming cost V 5 bases and J 2 bases, with 14 bases left between them. The length of the CDR3 is 15 residues. CDR1 is LGHDT, CDR2 YNNKEL, per germline (reference sequence). The chain's CDR3 is CASSTVLGDTDTQYF. CDR3 DNA sequence: TGTGCCAGCAGCACGGTCTTAGGGGACACAGATACGCAGTATTTT.

The table lists this clonotype with many counts. The chain joins TRBV6-4 to TRBJ2-1; TRBD1 agrees at 9 bases. CDR3 length equals 16 residues. The germline CDR1 and CDR2 sequences are MRHNA and SNTAGT. After removal of 2 bases from V and 4 bases from J, the junction contained 6 bases not matched to a gene. CDR3 nucleotides: TGTGCCAGCAGTGACGCCCCGGGACAGGGTTACAATGAGCAGTTCTTC. The encoded protein is CASSDAPGQGYNEQFF.

The CDR3, as DNA: TGTGCCAGCAGCTTCGGGATAATAAACACCGGGGAGCTGTTTTTT. Translating gives CASSFGIINTGELFF. V gene TRBV5-6 combines with J gene TRBJ2-2; D might be TRBD2 (5 bases). CDR1 and CDR2 from the germline V gene are SGHDT and YYEEEE. The CDR3 runs 15 residues. The V end lost 2 bases, the J end lost 2 bases, and 10 bases lay between the germline ends.

This clonotype was detected ten times or more. The chain has TRBV14 and TRBJ2-1, with 10 bases lining up with TRBD1. The CDR3 sequence is 15 residues long. Trimming took 3 bases from V and 9 from J; bases not matched to a gene: 8. From germline, CDR1 is SGHDN and CDR2 FVKESK. CDR3: CASSHRDRGLGEQFF. The CDR3 DNA is TGTGCCAGCAGCCACCGGGACAGGGGTTTAGGTGAGCAGTTCTTC.

V is TRBV6-1 and J is TRBJ2-1; D tentatively reads TRBD1 or TRBD2 (6 bases each). This CDR3 is built from 15 residues. Per the germline V gene, CDR1 is MNHNS and CDR2 is SASEGT. V lost 1 base, J lost 7 bases, and 14 bases lay in between. The CDR3 region has the DNA TGTGCCAGCAGTGAAGTGGTCACAGGGAGGAATGAGCAGTTCTTC. This gives the protein CASSEVVTGRNEQFF.

This clonotype appeared a few times. V is TRBV18 and J is TRBJ2-7; 8 bases are shared with TRBD1. This CDR3 has 14 amino acids. The J segment lost 0 bases and the V segment lost 6 bases, leaving 4 bases of the junction unmatched. CDR1 is KGHSH and CDR2 is LQKENI in the germline V gene. CDR3 loop: CASSDRGLSYEQYF. CDR3 coding DNA: TGTGCCAGCTCCGACAGGGGCCTCTCCTACGAGCAGTACTTC.

The chain links TRBV29-1 to TRBJ2-3; TRBD2 agrees at 14 bases. Germline V lookup: CDR1 SQVTM, CDR2 ANQGSEA. J lost 14 bases, V lost 6 bases, and 7 bases had no gene match. This CDR3 spans 12 amino acids. CDR3 region: CSVKGLAGDPYF. The CDR3, as DNA: TGCAGCGTCAAGGGACTAGCGGGGGATCCGTATTTT.

In DNA, the CDR3 is TGTGCCAGCAGTTACTCGAGGACAGGGGGCGATGGCTACACCTTC. It codes for CASSYSRTGGDGYTF. This sequence joins TRBV6-5 and TRBJ1-2; TRBD1 matches at 11 bases. V trimming: 0 bases; J trimming: 6 bases; junction bases outside the gene matches: 3. Germline values: CDR1 MNHEY, CDR2 SVGAGI. This CDR3 region has 15 residues.